The clone carrying this T cell receptor beta chain was seen at least ten times. Its antigen is as yet unknown. Aged 18 to 65, the patients had hyperthyroidism that was newly diagnosed and had lasted under 2 months. Each diagnosis drew on symptoms, thyroxine, TRAb, thyroid ultrasound and orbital computed tomography findings. What was amplified from RNA transcripts were TCR beta CDR3 regions. The HTBI set primed first-round TCR CDR3 RT-PCR. TCRdb called the multiplex PCR reads again in MiXCR, with one record for every CDR3 protein. Here the sample spans around 440,000 distinct CDR3 sequences, roughly 14% being singletons. CDR3 length: 15 residues. CDR1 is SGHRS and CDR2 is YFSETQ in the germline V gene. Trimming removed 2 bases from V and 0 bases from J, with 10 bases in between. The sample is drawn from a study of T cells in Graves' hyperthyroidism and ophthalmopathy. General study points: Blood also held most thyroid clonotypes expanded beyond 0.001.

This chain joins TRBV5-1 and TRBJ2-3; D may correspond to TRBD1 or TRBD2 (5 bases each). The sequence derives from a woman aged 18-29 years with Graves' hyperthyroidism. The sequenced material came from blood. As DNA, the CDR3 is TGCGCCAGCAGCTTAACAAGGGACAGCACAGATACGCAGTATTTT. Translating gives CASSLTRDSTDTQYF.